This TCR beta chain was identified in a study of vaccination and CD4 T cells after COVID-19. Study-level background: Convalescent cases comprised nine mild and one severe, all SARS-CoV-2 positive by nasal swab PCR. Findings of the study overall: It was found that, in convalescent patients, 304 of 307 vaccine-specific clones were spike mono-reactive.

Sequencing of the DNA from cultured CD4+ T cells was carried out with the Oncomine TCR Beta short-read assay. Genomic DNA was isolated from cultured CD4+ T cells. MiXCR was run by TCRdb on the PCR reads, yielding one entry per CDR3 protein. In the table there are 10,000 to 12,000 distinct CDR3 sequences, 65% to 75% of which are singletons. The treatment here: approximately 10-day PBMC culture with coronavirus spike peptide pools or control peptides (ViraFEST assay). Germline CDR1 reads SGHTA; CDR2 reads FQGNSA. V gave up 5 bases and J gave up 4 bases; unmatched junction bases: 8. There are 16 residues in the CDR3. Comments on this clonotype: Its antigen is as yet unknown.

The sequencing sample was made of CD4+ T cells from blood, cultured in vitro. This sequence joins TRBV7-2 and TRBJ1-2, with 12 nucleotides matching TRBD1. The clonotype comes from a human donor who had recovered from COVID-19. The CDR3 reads CASSPGTGGPPYGYTF. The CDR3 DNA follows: TGTGCCAGCAGCCCCGGGACAGGGGGCCCGCCCTATGGCTACACCTTC.